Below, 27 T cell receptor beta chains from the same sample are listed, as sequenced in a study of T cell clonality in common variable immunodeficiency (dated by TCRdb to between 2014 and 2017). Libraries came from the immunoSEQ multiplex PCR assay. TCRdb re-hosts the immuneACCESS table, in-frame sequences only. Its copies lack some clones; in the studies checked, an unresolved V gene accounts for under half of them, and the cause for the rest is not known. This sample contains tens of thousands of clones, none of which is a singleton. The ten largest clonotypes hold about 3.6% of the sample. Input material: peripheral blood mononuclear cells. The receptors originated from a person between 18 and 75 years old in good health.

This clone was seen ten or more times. The sequenced CDR3 bases are TGTGCCAGCTCACCAGGGGACAGTCTTGCGCTTGAA. It translates to CASSPGDSLALE. From start to end, the CDR3 is CASSPGDSLALEAFF. The chain combines TRBV18 with TRBJ1-1; TRBD1 agrees at 7 bases. Read sequence stops 3 residues before the CDR3 end, and the germline J gene provides the missing end. V shed 2 bases, J shed 7 bases, and the junction held 10 bases outside the gene matches. Looked up from germline, CDR1 is KGHSH and CDR2 is LQKENI. The CDR3 is 15 amino acids.

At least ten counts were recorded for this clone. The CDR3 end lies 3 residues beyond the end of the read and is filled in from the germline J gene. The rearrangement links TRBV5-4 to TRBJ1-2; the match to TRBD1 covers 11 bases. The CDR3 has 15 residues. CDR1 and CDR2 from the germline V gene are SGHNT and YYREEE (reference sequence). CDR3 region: CASSLGGQGAQGYTF. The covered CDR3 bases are TGTGCCAGCAGCTTGGGAGGACAGGGGGCGCAGGGC.

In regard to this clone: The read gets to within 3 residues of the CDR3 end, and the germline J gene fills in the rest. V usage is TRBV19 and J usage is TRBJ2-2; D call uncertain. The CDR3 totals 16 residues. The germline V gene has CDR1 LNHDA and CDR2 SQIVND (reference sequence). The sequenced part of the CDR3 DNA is TGTGCCAGTAGTTCCTGGCCCGAAGGAACTAATGAAAAG. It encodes CASSSWPEGTNEK. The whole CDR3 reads CASSSWPEGTNEKLFF.

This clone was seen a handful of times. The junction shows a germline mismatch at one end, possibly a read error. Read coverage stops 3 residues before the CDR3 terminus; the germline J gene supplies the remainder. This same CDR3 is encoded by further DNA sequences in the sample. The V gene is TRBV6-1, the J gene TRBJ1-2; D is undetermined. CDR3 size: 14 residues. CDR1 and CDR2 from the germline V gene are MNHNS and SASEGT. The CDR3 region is CASSEFSVNYGYTF. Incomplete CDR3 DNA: TGTGCCAGCAGTGAATTCTCGGTTAACTATGGA.

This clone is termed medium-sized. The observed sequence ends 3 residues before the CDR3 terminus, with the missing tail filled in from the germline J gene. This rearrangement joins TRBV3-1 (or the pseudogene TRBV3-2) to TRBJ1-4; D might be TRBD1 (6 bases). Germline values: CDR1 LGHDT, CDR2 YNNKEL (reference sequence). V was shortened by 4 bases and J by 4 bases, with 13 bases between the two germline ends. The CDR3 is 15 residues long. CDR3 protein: CASSRHGQLNEKLFF. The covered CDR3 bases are TGTGCCAGCAGCCGCCACGGACAGCTTAATGAAAAA.

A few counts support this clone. The sequenced CDR3 bases are TGTGCCAGCAGCTTATCACTAGCGGGGGGAGGTACC. It encodes CASSLSLAGGGT. The whole CDR3 region reads CASSLSLAGGGTYTF. The chain has TRBV7-6 and TRBJ1-2; maybe TRBD1 (5 bases). The CDR3 goes on 3 residues after the read ends, and that part is filled in from the germline J gene. Germline V CDR1 and CDR2: SGHVS, FNYEAQ. The CDR3 runs to 15 residues. Together with reference TRBV7-6 and TRBJ1-2, the CDR3 gives the full variable domain: GAGVSQSPRYKVTKRGQDVALRCDPISGHVSLYWYRQALGQGPEFLTYFNYEAQQDKSGLPNDRFSAERPEGSISTLTIQRTEQRDSAMYRCASSLSLAGGGTYTFGSGTRLTVV.

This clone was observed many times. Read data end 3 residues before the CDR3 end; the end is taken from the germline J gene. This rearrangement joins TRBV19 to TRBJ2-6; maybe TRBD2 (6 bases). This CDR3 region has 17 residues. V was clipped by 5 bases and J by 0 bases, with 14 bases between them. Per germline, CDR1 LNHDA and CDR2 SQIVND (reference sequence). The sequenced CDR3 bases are TGTGCCAGTAGTCCAATCGGGGGTGGCTCTGGGGCCAACGTC. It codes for CASSPIGGGSGANV. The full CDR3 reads CASSPIGGGSGANVLTF.

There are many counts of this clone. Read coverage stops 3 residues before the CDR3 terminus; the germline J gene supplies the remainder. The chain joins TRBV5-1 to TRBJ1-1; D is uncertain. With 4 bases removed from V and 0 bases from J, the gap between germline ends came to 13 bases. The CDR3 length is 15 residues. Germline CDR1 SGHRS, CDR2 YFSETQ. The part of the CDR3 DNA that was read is TGCGCCAGCAGCCCGGGTCCTCGTATGAACACTGAA. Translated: CASSPGPRMNTE. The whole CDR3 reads CASSPGPRMNTEAFF.

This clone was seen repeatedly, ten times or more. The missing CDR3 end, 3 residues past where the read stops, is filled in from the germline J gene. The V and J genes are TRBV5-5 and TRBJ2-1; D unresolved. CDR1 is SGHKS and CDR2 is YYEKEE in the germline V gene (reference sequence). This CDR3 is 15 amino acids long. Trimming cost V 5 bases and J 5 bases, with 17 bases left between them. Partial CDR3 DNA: TGTGCCAGCAGTTCTCCCCAAGACTTCAACAATGAG. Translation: CASSSPQDFNNE. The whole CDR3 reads CASSSPQDFNNEQFF.

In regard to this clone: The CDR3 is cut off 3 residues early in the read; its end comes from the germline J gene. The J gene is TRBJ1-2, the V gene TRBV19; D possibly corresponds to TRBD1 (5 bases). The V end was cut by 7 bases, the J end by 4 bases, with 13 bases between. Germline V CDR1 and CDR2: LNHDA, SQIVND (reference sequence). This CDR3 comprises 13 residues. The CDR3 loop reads CASTQGLLYGYTF. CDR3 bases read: TGTGCCAGTACTCAGGGTCTCCTCTATGGC.

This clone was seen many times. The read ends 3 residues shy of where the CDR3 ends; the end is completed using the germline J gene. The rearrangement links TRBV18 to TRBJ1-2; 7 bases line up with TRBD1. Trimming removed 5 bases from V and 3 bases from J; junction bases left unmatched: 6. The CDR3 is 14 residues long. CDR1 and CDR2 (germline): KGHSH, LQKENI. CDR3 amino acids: CASSGWDSDYGYTF. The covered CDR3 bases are TGTGCCAGCTCAGGATGGGACAGCGACTATGGC.

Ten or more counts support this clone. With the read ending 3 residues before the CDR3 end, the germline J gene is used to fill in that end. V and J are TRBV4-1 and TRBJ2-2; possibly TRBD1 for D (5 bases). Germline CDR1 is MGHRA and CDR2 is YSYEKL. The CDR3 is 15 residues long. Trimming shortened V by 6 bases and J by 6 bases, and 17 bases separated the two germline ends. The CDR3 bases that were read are TGCGCCAGCAGGATTGGTAGACAGATACCCGGGGAG. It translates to CASRIGRQIPGE. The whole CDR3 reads CASRIGRQIPGELFF.

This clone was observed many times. CDR3 DNA, as far as it was read: TGCGCCAGCAGCCGGACAGGGGGGGACACTGAA. Translation: CASSRTGGDTE. The entire CDR3 reads CASSRTGGDTEAFF. The V and J genes are TRBV5-1 and TRBJ1-1; 10 bases fit TRBD1. The CDR3 extends 3 residues past the end of the read, so its final part is completed from the germline J gene. The CDR3 consists of 14 residues. The germline V gene has CDR1 SGHRS and CDR2 YFSETQ. V dropped 4 bases and J dropped 3; count of bases not matched to a gene: 3.

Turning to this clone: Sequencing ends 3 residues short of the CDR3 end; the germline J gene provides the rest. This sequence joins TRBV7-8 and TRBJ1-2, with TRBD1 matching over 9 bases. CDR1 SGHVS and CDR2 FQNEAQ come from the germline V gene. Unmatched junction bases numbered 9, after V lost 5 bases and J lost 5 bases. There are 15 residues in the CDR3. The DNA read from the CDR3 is TGTGCCAGCAGCCCCCGGGACAGGGTCCTATATGGC. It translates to CASSPRDRVLYG. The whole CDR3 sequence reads CASSPRDRVLYGYTF.

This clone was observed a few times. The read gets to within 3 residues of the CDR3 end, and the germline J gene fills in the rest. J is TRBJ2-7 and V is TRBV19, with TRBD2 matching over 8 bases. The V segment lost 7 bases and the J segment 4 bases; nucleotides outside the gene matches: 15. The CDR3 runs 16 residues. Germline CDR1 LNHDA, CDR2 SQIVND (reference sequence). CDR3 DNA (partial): TGTGCCAGTACCCCCGGGAGCGGGAGAGGAAGGTACGAG. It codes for CASTPGSGRGRYE. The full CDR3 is CASTPGSGRGRYEQYF.

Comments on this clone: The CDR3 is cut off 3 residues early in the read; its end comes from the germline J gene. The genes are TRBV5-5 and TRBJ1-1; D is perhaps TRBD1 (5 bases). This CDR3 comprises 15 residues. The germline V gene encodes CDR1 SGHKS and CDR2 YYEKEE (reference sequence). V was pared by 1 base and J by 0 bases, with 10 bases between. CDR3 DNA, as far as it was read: TGTGCCAGCAGCTTGTTGGCAGGGATGAACACTGAA. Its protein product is CASSLLAGMNTE. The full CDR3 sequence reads CASSLLAGMNTEAFF.

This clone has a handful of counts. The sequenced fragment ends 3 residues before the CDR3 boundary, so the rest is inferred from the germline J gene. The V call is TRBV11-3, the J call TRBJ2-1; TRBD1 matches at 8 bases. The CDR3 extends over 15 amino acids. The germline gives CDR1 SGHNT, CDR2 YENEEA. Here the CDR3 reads CASRPPGQVLNEQFF. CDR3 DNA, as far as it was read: TGTGCAAGTCGCCCCCCGGGACAGGTACTCAATGAG.

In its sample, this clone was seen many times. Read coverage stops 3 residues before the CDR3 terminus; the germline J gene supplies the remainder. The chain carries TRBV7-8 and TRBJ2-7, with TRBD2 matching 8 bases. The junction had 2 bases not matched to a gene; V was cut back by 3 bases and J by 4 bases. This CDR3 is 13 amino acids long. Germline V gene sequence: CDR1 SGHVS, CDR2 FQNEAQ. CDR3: CASSFTSGYEQYF. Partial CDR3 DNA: TGTGCCAGCAGCTTCACTAGCGGTTACGAG.

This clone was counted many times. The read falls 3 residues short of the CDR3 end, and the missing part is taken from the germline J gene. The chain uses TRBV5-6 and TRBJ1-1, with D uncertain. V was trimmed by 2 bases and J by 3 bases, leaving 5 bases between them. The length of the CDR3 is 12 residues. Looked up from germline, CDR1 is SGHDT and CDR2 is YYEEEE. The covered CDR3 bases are TGTGCCAGCAGCTTTAGTTACACTGAA. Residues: CASSFSYTE. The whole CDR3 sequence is CASSFSYTEAFF.

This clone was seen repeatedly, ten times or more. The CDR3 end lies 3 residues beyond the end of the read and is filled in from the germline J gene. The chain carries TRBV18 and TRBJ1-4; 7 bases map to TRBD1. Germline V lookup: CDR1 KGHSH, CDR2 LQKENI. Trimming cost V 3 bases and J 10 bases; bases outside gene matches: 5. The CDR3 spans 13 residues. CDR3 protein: CASSPGDSRKLFF. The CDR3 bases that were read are TGTGCCAGCTCACCCGGGGACAGCAGAAAA.

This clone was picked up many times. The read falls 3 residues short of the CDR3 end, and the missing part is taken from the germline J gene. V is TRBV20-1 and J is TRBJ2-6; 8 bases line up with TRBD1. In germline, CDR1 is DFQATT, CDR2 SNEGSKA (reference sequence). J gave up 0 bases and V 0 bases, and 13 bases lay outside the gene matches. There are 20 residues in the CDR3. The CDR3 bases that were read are TGCAGTGCTAGAGATCTAAGGGCGACAGGGGAAAGCTCTGGGGCCAACGTC. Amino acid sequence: CSARDLRATGESSGANV. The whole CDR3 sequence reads CSARDLRATGESSGANVLTF.

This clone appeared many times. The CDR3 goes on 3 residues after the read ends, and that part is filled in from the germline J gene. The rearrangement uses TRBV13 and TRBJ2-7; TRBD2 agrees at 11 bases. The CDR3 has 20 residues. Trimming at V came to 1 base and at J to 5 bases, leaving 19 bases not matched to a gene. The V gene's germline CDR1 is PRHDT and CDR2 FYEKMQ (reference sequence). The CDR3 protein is CASSLDGVLAGAQKVHEQYF. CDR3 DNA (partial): TGTGCCAGCAGCTTAGACGGGGTACTAGCGGGGGCCCAAAAAGTCCACGAG. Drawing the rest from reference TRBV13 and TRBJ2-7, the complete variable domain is AAGVIQSPRHLIKEKRETATLKCYPIPRHDTVYWYQQGPGQDPQFLISFYEKMQSDKGSIPDRFSAQQFSDYHSELNMSSLELGDSALYFCASSLDGVLAGAQKVHEQYFGPGTRLTVT.

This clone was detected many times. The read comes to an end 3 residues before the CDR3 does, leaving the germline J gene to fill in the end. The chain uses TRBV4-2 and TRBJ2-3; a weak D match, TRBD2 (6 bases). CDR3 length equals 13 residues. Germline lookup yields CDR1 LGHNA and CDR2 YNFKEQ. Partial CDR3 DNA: TGTGCCAGCAGTCCCGCCCGGGGGTTGTCG. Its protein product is CASSPARGLS. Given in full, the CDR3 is CASSPARGLSQYF.

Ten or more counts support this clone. CDR3 protein: CASSLLSQGPRKNIQYF. The sequenced CDR3 bases are TGCGCCAGCAGCTTGCTGTCGCAGGGTCCGAGGAAAAACATT. V and J are TRBV5-1 and TRBJ2-4; TRBD1 might be the D (5 bases). The missing CDR3 end, 3 residues past where the read stops, is filled in from the germline J gene. In germline, CDR1 is SGHRS, CDR2 YFSETQ. V dropped 1 base and J dropped 4 bases, with 18 bases sitting between them. The CDR3 extends over 17 amino acids. The full variable domain, with the rest looked up from reference TRBV5-1 and TRBJ2-4, is KAGVTQTPRYLIKTRGQQVTLSCSPISGHRSVSWYQQTPGQGLQFLFEYFSETQRNKGNFPGRFSGRQFSNSRSEMNVSTLELGDSALYLCASSLLSQGPRKNIQYFGAGTRLSVL.

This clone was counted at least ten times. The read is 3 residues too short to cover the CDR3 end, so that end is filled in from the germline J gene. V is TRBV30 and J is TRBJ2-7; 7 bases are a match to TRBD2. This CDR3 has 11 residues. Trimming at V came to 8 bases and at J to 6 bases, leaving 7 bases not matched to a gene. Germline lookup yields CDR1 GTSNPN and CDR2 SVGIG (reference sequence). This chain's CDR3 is CARTGGGEQYF. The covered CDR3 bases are TGTGCCCGGACGGGGGGAGGCGAG.

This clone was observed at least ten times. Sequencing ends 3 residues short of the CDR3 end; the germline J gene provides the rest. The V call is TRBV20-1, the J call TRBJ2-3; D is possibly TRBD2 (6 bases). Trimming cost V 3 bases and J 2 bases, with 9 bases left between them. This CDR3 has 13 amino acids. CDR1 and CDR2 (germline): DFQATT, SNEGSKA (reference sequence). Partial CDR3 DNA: TGCAGTGCTAGGGGACTCCTCACAGATACG. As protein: CSARGLLTDT. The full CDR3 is CSARGLLTDTQYF.

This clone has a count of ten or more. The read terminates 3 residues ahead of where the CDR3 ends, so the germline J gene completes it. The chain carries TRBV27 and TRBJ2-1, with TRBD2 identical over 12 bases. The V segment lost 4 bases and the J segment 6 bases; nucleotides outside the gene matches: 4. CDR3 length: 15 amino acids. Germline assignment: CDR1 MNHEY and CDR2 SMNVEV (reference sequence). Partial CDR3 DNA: TGTGCCAGCAGTTCCCTAGCGGGAGGGGTCAATGAG. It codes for CASSSLAGGVNE. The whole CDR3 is CASSSLAGGVNEQFF.